This entry lists 8 T cell receptor beta chains sequenced from one sample in a study of monozygotic twins with inflammatory bowel disease. From its re-call of the 5' RACE reads, TCRdb lists each CDR3 protein once, without DNA. This repertoire includes some 440,000 distinct CDR3 sequences. Material for sequencing was blood. The receptor source for this set is a human donor with ulcerative colitis or Crohn's disease, or a healthy co-twin of an affected twin (not recorded which).

The chain uses TRBV7-2 and TRBJ2-1. Germline CDR1 reads SGHTA; CDR2 reads FQGNSA. The CDR3 contains 12 residues. CDR3 sequence reads: CASSLNRNEQFF.

The rearrangement uses TRBV4-2 and TRBJ2-1; TCRdb designates TRBD1, a call that cannot be tested without DNA. Germline V CDR1 and CDR2: LGHNA, YNFKEQ. This CDR3 has 17 amino acids. CDR3 residues: CASSQEVAGQAYNEQFF.

The CDR3 loop is CASSLPSGRVNEQFF. The chain has TRBV5-4 and TRBJ2-1; TCRdb proposes TRBD2, but this gene call is untestable without DNA. The germline V gene encodes CDR1 SGHNT and CDR2 YYREEE (reference sequence). The CDR3 sequence is 15 residues long.

V gene TRBV5-6 combines with J gene TRBJ1-5; the D call of TRBD1 rests on TCRdb alone, since no DNA is present to check it. CDR1 and CDR2 (germline): SGHDT, YYEEEE. The CDR3 sequence is 12 residues long. This CDR3 reads CASSTLWGAQHF.

This chain links TRBV12-3 or TRBV12-4 with TRBJ1-1; the TRBD1 assignment by TCRdb is unverifiable without DNA. There are 15 residues in the CDR3. The CDR3 loop reads CASSLMTGEYTEAFF.

The CDR3 sequence: CASSSINPEQYF. The chain joins TRBV7-9 to TRBJ2-7. Germline values: CDR1 SEHNR, CDR2 FQNEAQ (reference sequence). The CDR3 is 12 residues long.

The chain links TRBV7-2 to TRBJ2-1; the TCRdb call, TRBD2, lacks DNA for checking. The germline V gene encodes CDR1 SGHTA and CDR2 FQGNSA. This CDR3 contains 17 residues. The CDR3 spells CASSLQGGLHPHNEQFF.

CDR3 sequence: CSARTGHYGYTF. V is TRBV20-1 and J is TRBJ1-2; TCRdb's assignment of TRBD1 cannot be checked, as there is no DNA. There are 12 residues in the CDR3. Germline V gives CDR1 DFQATT, CDR2 SNEGSKA (reference sequence).